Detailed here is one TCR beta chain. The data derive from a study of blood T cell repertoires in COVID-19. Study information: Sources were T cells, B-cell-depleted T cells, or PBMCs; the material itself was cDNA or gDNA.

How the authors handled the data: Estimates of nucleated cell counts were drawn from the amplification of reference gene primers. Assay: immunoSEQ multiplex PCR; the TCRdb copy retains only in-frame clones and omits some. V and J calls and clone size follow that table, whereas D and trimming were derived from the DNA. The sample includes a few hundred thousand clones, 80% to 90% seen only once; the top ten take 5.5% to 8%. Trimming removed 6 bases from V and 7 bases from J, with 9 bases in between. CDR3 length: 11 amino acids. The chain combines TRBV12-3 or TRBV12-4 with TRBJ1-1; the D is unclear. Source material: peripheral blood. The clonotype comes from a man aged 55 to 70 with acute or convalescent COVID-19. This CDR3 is CASSTLVEAFF. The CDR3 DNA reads TGTGCCAGCAGCACTCTTGTTGAAGCTTTCTTT.